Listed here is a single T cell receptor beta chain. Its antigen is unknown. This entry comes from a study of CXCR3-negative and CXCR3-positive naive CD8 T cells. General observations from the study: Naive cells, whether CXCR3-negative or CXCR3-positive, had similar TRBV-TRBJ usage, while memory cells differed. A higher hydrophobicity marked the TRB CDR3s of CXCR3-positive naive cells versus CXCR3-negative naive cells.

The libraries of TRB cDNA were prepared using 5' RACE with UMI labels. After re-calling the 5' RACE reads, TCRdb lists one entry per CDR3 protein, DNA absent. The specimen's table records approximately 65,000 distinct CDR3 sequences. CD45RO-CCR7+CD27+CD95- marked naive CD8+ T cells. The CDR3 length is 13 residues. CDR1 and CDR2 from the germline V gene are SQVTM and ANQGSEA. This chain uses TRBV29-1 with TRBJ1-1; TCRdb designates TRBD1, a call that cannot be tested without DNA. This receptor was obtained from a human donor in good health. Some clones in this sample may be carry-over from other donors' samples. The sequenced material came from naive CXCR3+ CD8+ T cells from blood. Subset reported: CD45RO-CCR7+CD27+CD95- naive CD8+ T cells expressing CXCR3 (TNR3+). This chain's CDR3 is CSGFRDRNTEAFF.